This TCR beta chain appears in the sequencing data of a study of blood T cell repertoires in COVID-19. On the study more broadly: T cells, B-cell-depleted T cells, or PBMCs provided the cDNA or gDNA that served as material.

Clinical history as reported by participants underpinned cohort assignment. Generated by immunoSEQ multiplex PCR, the TCRdb table keeps only in-frame clones and is missing some. Counted here are 120,000 to 150,000 clones, approximately 84% occurring once; the ten biggest clones make up 5% to 6%. V was trimmed by 4 bases and J by 2 bases, leaving 13 bases between them. Germline-derived CDR1 and CDR2 are LGHDT and YNNKEL (reference sequence). CDR3 length: 15 amino acids. Specimen: PBMCs or T cells enriched from blood (not recorded which). This clonotype originated in a man aged 35 to 55 with acute COVID-19. This sequence joins TRBV3-1 (or the pseudogene TRBV3-2) and TRBJ2-3, with a possible D match to TRBD2 (5 bases). The CDR3 sequence: CASSPFSTNTDTQYF. CDR3 coding DNA: TGTGCCAGCAGCCCCTTTTCGACTAACACAGATACGCAGTATTTT.